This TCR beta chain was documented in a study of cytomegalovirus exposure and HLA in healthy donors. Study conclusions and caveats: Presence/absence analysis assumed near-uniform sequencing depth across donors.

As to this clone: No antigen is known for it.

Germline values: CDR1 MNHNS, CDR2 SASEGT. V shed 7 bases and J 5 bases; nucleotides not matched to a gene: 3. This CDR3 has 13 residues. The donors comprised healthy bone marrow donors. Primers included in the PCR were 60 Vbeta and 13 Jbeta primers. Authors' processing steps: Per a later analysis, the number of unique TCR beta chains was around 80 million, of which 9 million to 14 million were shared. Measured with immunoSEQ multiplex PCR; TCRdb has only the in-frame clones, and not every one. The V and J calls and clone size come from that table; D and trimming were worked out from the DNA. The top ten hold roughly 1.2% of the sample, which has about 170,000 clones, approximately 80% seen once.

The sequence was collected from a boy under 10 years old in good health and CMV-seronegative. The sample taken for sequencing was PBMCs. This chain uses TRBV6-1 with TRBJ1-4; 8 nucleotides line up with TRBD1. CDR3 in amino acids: CASIGTGNEKLFF. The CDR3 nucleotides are TGTGCCAGCATCGGGACAGGCAATGAAAAACTGTTTTTT.